This TCR beta chain was identified in a study of control samples from healthy donors and cancer patients. This CDR3 spans 16 amino acids. Germline CDR1 MNHEY, CDR2 SMNVEV (reference sequence). Trimming took 6 bases from V and 4 from J; bases not matched to a gene: 12. Sequenced by immunoSEQ multiplex PCR; TCRdb stores in-frame clones only, minus some. The sample lists roughly 150,000 clones, about 94% occurring once. The chain uses TRBV27 and TRBJ2-7, with 10 bases matching TRBD1. Material for sequencing was blood. The sequence was collected from a man aged 45-65 years in good health. CDR3 in DNA: TGTGCCAGCAGCTCCTCCCGAGACAGGGGGCGGTACGAGCAGTACTTC. It translates to CASSSSRDRGRYEQYF.